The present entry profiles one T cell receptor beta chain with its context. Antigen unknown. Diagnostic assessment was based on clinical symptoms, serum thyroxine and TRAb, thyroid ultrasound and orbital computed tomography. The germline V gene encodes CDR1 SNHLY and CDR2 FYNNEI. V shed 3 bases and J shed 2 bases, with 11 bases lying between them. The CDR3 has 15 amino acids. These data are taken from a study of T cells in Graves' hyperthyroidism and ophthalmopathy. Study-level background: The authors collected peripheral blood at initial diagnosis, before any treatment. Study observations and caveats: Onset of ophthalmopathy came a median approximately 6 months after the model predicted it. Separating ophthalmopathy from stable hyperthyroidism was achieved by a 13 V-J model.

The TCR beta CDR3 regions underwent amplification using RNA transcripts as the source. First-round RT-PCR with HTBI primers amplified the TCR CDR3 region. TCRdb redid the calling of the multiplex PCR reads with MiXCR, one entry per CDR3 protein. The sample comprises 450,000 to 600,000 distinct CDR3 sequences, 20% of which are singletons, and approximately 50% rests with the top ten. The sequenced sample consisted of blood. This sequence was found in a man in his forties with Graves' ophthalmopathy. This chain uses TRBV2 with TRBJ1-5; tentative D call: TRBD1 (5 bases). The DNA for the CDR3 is TGTGCCAGCAGTGAGGGCAGGGTTGGCAATCAGCCCCAGCATTTT. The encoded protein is CASSEGRVGNQPQHF.